This T cell receptor beta chain was sequenced in a study of T cell clonotyping in hematopoietic cell transplantation. Whole-study results and caveats: After transplant, recipient diversity fell while pathologically expanded clonotypes grew through day 180. Few recipient clonotypes overlapped donors; over 95% were de novo at given depth. No sorting was done, leaving CD4 and CD8 contributions mixed. Higher Inverse Simpson Index values in graft donor and pretransplant recipient predicted broader posttransplant TCR diversity.

A remark on this clone: Its target is unknown.

Produced via immunoSEQ multiplex PCR; TCRdb's table is partial and in-frame only. This sample has roughly 28,000 clones, with 85% to 95% found just once. Time point indicated: recipient sample about 28 days before transplant, after cytoreduction. This CDR3 contains 15 residues. J was trimmed by 4 bases and V by 3 bases; bases with no gene match: 7. Germline V lookup: CDR1 SGHNT, CDR2 YYREEE (reference sequence). The sample in question was peripheral blood mononuclear cells, obtained before stem cell transplant. The rearrangement uses TRBV5-4 and TRBJ2-5; 9 bases align to TRBD1. This clonotype was obtained from a man aged 50 to 60 with acute myeloid leukemia. Some clones in this sample may be carry-over from other donors' samples. This CDR3 is CASSSQDRGGETQYF. CDR3 DNA: TGTGCCAGCAGCTCCCAGGACAGGGGCGGAGAGACCCAGTACTTC.